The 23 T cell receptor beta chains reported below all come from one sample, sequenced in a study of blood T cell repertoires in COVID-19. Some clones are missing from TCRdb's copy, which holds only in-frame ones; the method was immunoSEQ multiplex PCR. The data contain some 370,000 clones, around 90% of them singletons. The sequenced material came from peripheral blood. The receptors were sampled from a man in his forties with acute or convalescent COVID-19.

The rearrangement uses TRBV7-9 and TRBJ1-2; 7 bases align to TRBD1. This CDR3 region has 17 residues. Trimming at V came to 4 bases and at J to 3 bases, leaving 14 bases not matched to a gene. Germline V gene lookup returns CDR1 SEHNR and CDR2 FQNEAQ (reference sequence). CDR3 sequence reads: CASSSHGGTALYYGYTF. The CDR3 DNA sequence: TGTGCCAGCAGCTCCCATGGGGGGACAGCTTTATACTATGGCTACACCTTC.

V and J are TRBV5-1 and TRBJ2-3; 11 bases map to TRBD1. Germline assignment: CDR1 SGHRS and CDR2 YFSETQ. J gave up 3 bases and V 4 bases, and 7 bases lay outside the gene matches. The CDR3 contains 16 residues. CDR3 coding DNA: TGCGCCAGCAGCCTAAGGACAGGGGGCAAAACAGATACGCAGTATTTT. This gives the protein CASSLRTGGKTDTQYF.

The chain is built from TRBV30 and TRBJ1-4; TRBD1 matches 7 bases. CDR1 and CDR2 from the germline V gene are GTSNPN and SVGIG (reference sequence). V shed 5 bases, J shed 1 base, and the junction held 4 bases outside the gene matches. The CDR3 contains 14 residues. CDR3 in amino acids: CAWATGVTNEKLFF. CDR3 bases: TGTGCCTGGGCTACAGGGGTAACTAATGAAAAACTGTTTTTT. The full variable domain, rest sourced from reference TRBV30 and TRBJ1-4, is SQTIHQWPATLVQPVGSPLSLECTVEGTSNPNLYWYRQAAGRGLQLLFYSVGIGQISSEVPQNLSASRPQDRQFILSSKKLLLSDSGFYLCAWATGVTNEKLFFGSGTQLSVL.

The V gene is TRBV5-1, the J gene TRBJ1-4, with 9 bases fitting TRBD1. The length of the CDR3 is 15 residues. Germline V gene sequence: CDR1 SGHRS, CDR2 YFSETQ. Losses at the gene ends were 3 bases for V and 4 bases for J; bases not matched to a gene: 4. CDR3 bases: TGCGCCAGCAGCTATGACAGGGGGGATAATGAAAAACTGTTTTTT. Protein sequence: CASSYDRGDNEKLFF.

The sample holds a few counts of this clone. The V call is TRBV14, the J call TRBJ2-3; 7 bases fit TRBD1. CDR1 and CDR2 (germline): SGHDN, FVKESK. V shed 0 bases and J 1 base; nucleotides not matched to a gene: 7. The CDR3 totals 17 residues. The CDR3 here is CASSQEWPTGGTDTQYF. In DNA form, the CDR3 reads TGTGCCAGCAGCCAAGAATGGCCTACAGGGGGCACAGATACGCAGTATTTT.

CDR3 in amino acids: CASSGSLNTGELFF. In DNA, the CDR3 is TGTGCCAGCAGCGGGAGCCTGAACACCGGGGAGCTGTTTTTT. The chain is built from TRBV9 and TRBJ2-2; D not certain. The CDR3 extends over 14 amino acids. CDR1 is SGDLS and CDR2 is YYNGEE in the germline V gene. V lost 3 bases and J lost 1, with 7 bases in between.

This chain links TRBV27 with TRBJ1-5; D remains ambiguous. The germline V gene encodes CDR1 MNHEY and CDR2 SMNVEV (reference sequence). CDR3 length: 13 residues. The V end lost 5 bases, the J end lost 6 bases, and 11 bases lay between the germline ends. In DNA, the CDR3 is TGTGCCAGCAGTCCGGTCGGGGTTCAGCCCCAGCATTTT. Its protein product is CASSPVGVQPQHF.

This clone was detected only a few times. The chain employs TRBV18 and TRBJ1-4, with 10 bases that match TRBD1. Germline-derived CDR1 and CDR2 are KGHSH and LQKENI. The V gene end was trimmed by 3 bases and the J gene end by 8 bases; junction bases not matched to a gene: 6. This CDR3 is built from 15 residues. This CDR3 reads CASSPRQGAGEKLFF. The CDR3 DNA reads TGTGCCAGCTCACCGCGACAGGGGGCGGGGGAAAAACTGTTTTTT. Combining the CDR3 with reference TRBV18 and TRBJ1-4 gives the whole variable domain NAGVMQNPRHLVRRRGQEARLRCSPMKGHSHVYWYRQLPEEGLKFMVYLQKENIIDESGMPKERFSAEFPKEGPSILRIQQVVRGDSAAYFCASSPRQGAGEKLFFGSGTQLSVL.

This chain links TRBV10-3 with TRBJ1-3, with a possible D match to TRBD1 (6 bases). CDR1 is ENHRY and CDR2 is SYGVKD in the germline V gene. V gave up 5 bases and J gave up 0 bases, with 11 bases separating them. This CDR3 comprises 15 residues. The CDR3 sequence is CAISTGQSSGNTIYF. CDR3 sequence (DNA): TGTGCCATCAGTACTGGACAGTCCTCTGGAAACACCATATATTTT.

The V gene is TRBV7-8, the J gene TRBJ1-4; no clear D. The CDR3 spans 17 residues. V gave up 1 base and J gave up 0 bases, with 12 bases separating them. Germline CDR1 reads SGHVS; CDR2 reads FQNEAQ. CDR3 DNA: TGTGCCAGCAGCTTAGTCCCACCGGGTGCAACTAATGAAAAACTGTTTTTT. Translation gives CASSLVPPGATNEKLFF.

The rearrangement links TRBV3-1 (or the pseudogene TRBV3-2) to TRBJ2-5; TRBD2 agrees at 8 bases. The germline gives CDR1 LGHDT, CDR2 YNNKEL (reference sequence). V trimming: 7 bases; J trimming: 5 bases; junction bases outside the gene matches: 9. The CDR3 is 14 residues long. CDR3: CASTDQIAGETQYF. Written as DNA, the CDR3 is TGTGCCAGCACCGACCAGATAGCGGGGGAGACCCAGTACTTC.

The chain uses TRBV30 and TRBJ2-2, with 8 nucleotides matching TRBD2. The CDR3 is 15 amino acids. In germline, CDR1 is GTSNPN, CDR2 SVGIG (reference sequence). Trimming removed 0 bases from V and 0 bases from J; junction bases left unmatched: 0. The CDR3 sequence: CAWSVLAANTGELFF. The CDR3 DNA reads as TGTGCCTGGAGTGTACTAGCGGCGAACACCGGGGAGCTGTTTTTT.

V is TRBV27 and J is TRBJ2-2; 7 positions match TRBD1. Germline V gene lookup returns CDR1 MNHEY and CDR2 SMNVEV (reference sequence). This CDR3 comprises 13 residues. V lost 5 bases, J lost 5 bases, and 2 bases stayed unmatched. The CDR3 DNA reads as TGTGCCAGCAGTCCGACAGGGACCGGGGAGCTGTTTTTT. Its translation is CASSPTGTGELFF.

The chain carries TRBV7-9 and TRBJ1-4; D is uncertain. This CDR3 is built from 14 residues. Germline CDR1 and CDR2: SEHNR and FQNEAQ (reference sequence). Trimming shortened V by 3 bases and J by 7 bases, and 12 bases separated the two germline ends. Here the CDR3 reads CASSLRGLGEKLFF. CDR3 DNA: TGTGCCAGCAGCTTGCGGGGTTTAGGTGAAAAACTGTTTTTT.

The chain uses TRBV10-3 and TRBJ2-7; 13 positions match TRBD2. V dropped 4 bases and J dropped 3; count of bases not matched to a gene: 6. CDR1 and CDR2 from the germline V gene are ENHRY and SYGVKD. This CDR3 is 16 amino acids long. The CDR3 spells CAISGTSGRGGYEQYF. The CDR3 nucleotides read TGTGCCATCAGTGGGACTAGCGGGAGAGGGGGCTACGAGCAGTACTTC.

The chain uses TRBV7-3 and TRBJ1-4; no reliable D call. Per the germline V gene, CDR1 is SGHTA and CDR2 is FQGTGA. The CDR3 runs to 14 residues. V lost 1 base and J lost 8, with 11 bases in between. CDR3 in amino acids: CASSLIYSREKLFF. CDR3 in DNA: TGTGCCAGCAGCTTAATTTATAGTCGAGAAAAACTGTTTTTT.

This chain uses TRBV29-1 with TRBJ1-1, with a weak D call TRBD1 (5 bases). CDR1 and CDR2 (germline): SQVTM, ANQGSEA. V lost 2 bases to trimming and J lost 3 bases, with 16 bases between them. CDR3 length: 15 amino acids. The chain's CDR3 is CSVESGFVGDTEAFF. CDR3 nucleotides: TGCAGCGTTGAATCAGGGTTCGTCGGCGACACTGAAGCTTTCTTT.

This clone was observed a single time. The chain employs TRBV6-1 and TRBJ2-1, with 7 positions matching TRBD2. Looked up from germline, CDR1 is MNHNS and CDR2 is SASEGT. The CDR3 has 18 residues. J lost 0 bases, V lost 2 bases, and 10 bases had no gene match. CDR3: CASSELAIGRPSYNEQFF. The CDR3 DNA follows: TGTGCCAGCAGTGAACTTGCTATCGGGAGGCCCTCCTACAATGAGCAGTTCTTC.

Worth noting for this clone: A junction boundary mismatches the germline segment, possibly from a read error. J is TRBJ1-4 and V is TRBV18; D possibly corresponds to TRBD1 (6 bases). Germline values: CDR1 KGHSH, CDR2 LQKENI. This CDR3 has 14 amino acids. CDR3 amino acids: CASSPSQGQSSVSF. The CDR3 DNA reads TGTGCCAGCTCACCTTCACAGGGACAATCTTCAGTGTCCTTT.

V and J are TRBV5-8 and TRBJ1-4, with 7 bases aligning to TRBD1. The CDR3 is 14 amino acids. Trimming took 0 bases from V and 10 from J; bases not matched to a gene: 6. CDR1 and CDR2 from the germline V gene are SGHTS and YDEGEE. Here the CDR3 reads CASSLGQGIGKLFF. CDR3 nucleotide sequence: TGTGCCAGCAGCTTGGGACAGGGAATAGGAAAACTGTTTTTT.

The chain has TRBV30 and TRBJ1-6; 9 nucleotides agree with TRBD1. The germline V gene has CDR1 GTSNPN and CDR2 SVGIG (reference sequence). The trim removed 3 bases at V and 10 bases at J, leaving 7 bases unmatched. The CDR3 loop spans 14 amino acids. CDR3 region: CAWSQGQGVSPLHF. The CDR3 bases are TGTGCCTGGAGCCAGGGACAGGGTGTCTCACCCCTCCACTTT.

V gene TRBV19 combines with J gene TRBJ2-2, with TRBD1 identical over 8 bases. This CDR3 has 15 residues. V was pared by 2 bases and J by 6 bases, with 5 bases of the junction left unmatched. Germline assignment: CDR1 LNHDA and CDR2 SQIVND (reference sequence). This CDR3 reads CASSISGTGPGELFF. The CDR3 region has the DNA TGTGCCAGTAGTATATCAGGGACAGGCCCCGGGGAGCTGTTTTTT.

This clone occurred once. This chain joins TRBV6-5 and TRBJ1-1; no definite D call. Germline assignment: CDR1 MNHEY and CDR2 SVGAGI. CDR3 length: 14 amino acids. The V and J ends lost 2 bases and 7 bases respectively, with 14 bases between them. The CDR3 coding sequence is TGTGCCAGCAGTTACCTATATGGAAGACTTGAAGCTTTCTTT. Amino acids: CASSYLYGRLEAFF.